Detailed here is one T cell receptor beta chain. The data derive from a study of blood T cell repertoires in COVID-19. On the study more broadly: Sources were T cells, B-cell-depleted T cells, or PBMCs; the material itself was cDNA or gDNA.

The method was immunoSEQ multiplex PCR; TCRdb's version includes in-frame clones alone and lacks a portion of them. The table includes just over 150,000 clones, 80% detected once. There are 15 residues in the CDR3. CDR1 and CDR2 (germline): MGHDK, SYGVNS. Unmatched junction bases numbered 4, after V lost 10 bases and J lost 0 bases. The chain uses TRBV25-1 and TRBJ1-6; 9 nucleotides agree with TRBD1. This receptor was obtained from a man aged 60 to 75 with acute or convalescent COVID-19. The material sequenced was peripheral blood. The CDR3 DNA reads as TGTGCCACAAGACAGGGGGACTCCTATAATTCACCCCTCCACTTT. Protein sequence: CATRQGDSYNSPLHF. The variable domain in full, completed from reference TRBV25-1 and TRBJ1-6, reads EADIYQTPRYLVIGTGKKITLECSQTMGHDKMYWYQQDPGMELHLIHYSYGVNSTEKGDLSSESTVSRIRTEHFPLTLESARPSHTSQYLCATRQGDSYNSPLHFGNGTRLTVT.